These 6 T cell receptor beta chains were all obtained from the same sample, sequenced in a study of blood T cell repertoires in COVID-19. The protocol was immunoSEQ multiplex PCR, while the TCRdb copy is restricted to in-frame clones and leaves out a portion. This table has more than 400,000 clones, around 85% appearing once. Sequencing input: peripheral blood. These receptors all come from a human donor in a cohort sampled during active COVID-19.

This chain joins TRBV18 and TRBJ2-5; a weak D match, TRBD2 (6 bases). Germline lookup yields CDR1 KGHSH and CDR2 LQKENI. Trimming removed 2 bases from V and 1 base from J, with 14 bases in between. This CDR3 spans 16 amino acids. The CDR3 coding sequence is TGTGCCAGCTCACCAGGCCGCGGGGAGCTCCAAGAGACCCAGTACTTC. This sequence encodes CASSPGRGELQETQYF. The variable domain in full, completed from reference TRBV18 and TRBJ2-5, reads NAGVMQNPRHLVRRRGQEARLRCSPMKGHSHVYWYRQLPEEGLKFMVYLQKENIIDESGMPKERFSAEFPKEGPSILRIQQVVRGDSAAYFCASSPGRGELQETQYFGPGTRLLVL.

The V gene is TRBV7-3, the J gene TRBJ2-7, with a weak D call TRBD1 (6 bases). This CDR3 spans 14 amino acids. Germline V gene data show CDR1 as SGHTA and CDR2 as FQGTGA. V was trimmed by 6 bases and J by 2 bases, leaving 14 bases between them. This CDR3 reads CASSWGPSTYEQYF. The CDR3 coding sequence is TGTGCCAGCAGTTGGGGGCCCTCCACCTACGAGCAGTACTTC.

This clone turned up a few times. The rearrangement uses TRBV11-3 and TRBJ2-1; D possibly corresponds to TRBD1 (6 bases). The V and J ends lost 3 bases and 1 base respectively, with 7 bases between them. In germline, CDR1 is SGHNT, CDR2 YENEEA. The CDR3 contains 14 residues. CDR3 region: CASSFGTSYNEQFF. The CDR3 nucleotides are TGTGCCAGCAGCTTCGGGACATCCTACAATGAGCAGTTCTTC.

Turning to this clone: Other DNA sequences within the sample encode an identical CDR3. This sequence joins TRBV5-1 and TRBJ2-3; TRBD2 agrees at 11 bases. Germline CDR1 SGHRS, CDR2 YFSETQ. The CDR3 is 15 amino acids. The J segment lost 4 bases and the V segment lost 4 bases, leaving 5 bases of the junction unmatched. DNA for the CDR3: TGCGCCAGCAGCCCCACTAGCGGGAGTGCAGATACGCAGTATTTT. Its protein is CASSPTSGSADTQYF.

The V and J genes are TRBV28 and TRBJ2-4; 10 positions agree with TRBD2. The CDR3 loop spans 16 amino acids. Germline lookup yields CDR1 MDHEN and CDR2 SYDVKM. The trim removed 6 bases at V and 1 base at J, leaving 6 bases unmatched. The CDR3 loop reads CASSVTSGMAKNIQYF. The CDR3 nucleotides are TGTGCCAGCAGCGTTACTAGCGGGATGGCCAAAAACATTCAGTACTTC.

This clone was detected only a few times. The rearrangement uses TRBV9 and TRBJ2-2, with TRBD1 identical over 7 bases. Germline V gene data show CDR1 as SGDLS and CDR2 as YYNGEE. The V segment lost 3 bases and the J segment 7 bases; nucleotides outside the gene matches: 3. The CDR3 consists of 13 residues. Here the CDR3 DNA reads TGTGCCAGCAGCGACGGGACAGACGGGGAGCTGTTTTTT. Its translation is CASSDGTDGELFF.